A single sample is the source of the 16 T cell receptor beta chains below, sequenced in a study of vaccination and CD4 T cells after COVID-19. The Oncomine TCR Beta short-read assay was applied to DNA of cultured CD4+ T cells. MiXCR, run by TCRdb on the PCR reads, gives a single entry per CDR3 protein. This table holds just under 10,000 distinct CDR3 sequences, about 47% found once. Their cognate antigens are unknown. Treatment reported: roughly nine-day PBMC culture with coronavirus spike peptide pools or control peptides (ViraFEST assay). Sequenced: CD4+ T cells from blood, cultured in vitro. The receptors derive from a human donor who had recovered from COVID-19.

The rearrangement uses TRBV7-9 and TRBJ1-1, with D unclear. This CDR3 is 13 amino acids long. Deletions cut 7 bases from V and 6 bases from J, with 15 bases between. Looked up from germline, CDR1 is SEHNR and CDR2 is FQNEAQ (reference sequence). CDR3 DNA sequence: TGTGCCAGCAACCGCCCAATGTCTTCTGAAGCTTTCTTT. Translated, it gives CASNRPMSSEAFF.

Only a few counts were recorded for this clonotype. CDR3 in amino acids: CASSPERTGGGYGYTF. The CDR3, as DNA: TGTGCCAGCAGCCCCGAGAGGACAGGGGGCGGCTATGGCTACACCTTC. The chain couples TRBV5-4 to TRBJ1-2, with 11 bases fitting TRBD1. Germline trimming cut 4 bases from V and 4 bases from J; bases unmatched to any gene: 9. This CDR3 comprises 16 residues. Looked up from germline, CDR1 is SGHNT and CDR2 is YYREEE (reference sequence). Based on the CDR3 plus reference TRBV5-4 and TRBJ1-2, the full variable domain is ETGVTQSPTHLIKTRGQQVTLRCSSQSGHNTVSWYQQALGQGPQFIFQYYREEENGRGNFPPRFSGLQFPNYSSELNVNALELDDSALYLCASSPERTGGGYGYTFGSGTRLTVV.

The rearrangement uses TRBV7-2 and TRBJ1-2; D call uncertain. V lost 1 base, J lost 4 bases, and 7 bases lay in between. The CDR3 is made up of 13 amino acids. Germline lookup yields CDR1 SGHTA and CDR2 FQGNSA. The CDR3 is CASSLGIGYGYTF. CDR3 bases: TGTGCCAGCAGCTTAGGGATCGGCTATGGCTACACCTTC.

This clonotype was counted between two and nine times. The rearrangement links TRBV6-2 or TRBV6-3 to TRBJ1-5; 10 nucleotides match TRBD1. V shed 0 bases, J shed 0 bases, and the junction held 5 bases outside the gene matches. Germline values: CDR1 MNHEY, CDR2 SVGEGT. This CDR3 is 18 amino acids long. CDR3: CASSYSDRGYYSNQPQHF. The CDR3 nucleotides are TGTGCCAGCAGTTACTCGGACAGGGGGTATTATAGCAATCAGCCCCAGCATTTT.

This clonotype turned up a few times. The J gene is TRBJ1-2, the V gene TRBV6-5; no firm D call. This CDR3 is 14 amino acids long. V dropped 1 base and J dropped 6 bases, with 12 bases sitting between them. CDR1 MNHEY and CDR2 SVGAGI come from the germline V gene. CDR3 region: CASSYFGKSHGYTF. The CDR3 bases are TGTGCCAGCAGTTACTTCGGTAAATCACATGGCTACACCTTC.

The rearrangement uses TRBV6-1 and TRBJ2-7; TRBD1 might be the D (7 bases). V was trimmed by 6 bases and J by 1 base, leaving 19 bases between them. This CDR3 spans 16 amino acids. Germline CDR1 MNHNS, CDR2 SASEGT. The CDR3 loop reads CASRGAKAGGSYEQYF. DNA of the CDR3: TGTGCCAGCAGGGGGGCAAAGGCAGGGGGGTCCTACGAGCAGTACTTC.

As concerns this clonotype: The junction departs from germline at one end; a sequencing error may be responsible. The chain combines TRBV11-3 with TRBJ2-1; 7 bases fit TRBD2. CDR1 and CDR2 from the germline V gene are SGHNT and YENEEA. There are 11 residues in the CDR3. The CDR3 DNA reads TGTGCCAGCAGCTTAGCGGGGGGATCGGTCTTC. Its protein is CASSLAGGSVF.

This clonotype came up once. The gene calls are TRBV9 and TRBJ2-1, with TRBD2 matching 8 bases. V shed 7 bases, J shed 0 bases, and the junction held 6 bases outside the gene matches. CDR1 SGDLS and CDR2 YYNGEE come from the germline V gene. This CDR3 is 15 amino acids long. CDR3 sequence (DNA): TGTGCCAGCTCCTTACTAGCGGACTCCTACAATGAGCAGTTCTTC. Translation: CASSLLADSYNEQFF.

This chain joins TRBV4-3 and TRBJ2-2; D remains unclear. The CDR3 covers 13 residues. The V gene's germline CDR1 is LGHNA and CDR2 YSLEER. Trimming shortened V by 0 bases and J by 2 bases, and 1 base separated the two germline ends. The CDR3: CASSQDNTGELFF. The CDR3 DNA reads TGCGCCAGCAGCCAAGACAACACCGGGGAGCTGTTTTTT.

The V call is TRBV5-4, the J call TRBJ2-1; a possible D gene is TRBD2 (6 bases). This CDR3 region has 13 residues. Per the germline V gene, CDR1 is SGHNT and CDR2 is YYREEE (reference sequence). The V end was cut by 5 bases, the J end by 7 bases, with 13 bases between. CDR3 DNA sequence: TGTGCCAGCAGTCCGGGGGTTAGAAATGAGCAGTTCTTC. It specifies CASSPGVRNEQFF.

The chain links TRBV5-1 to TRBJ1-4; 8 bases fit TRBD1. CDR1 and CDR2 (germline): SGHRS, YFSETQ. The V segment lost 4 bases and the J segment 0 bases; nucleotides outside the gene matches: 2. The CDR3 is made up of 15 amino acids. In nucleotides, the CDR3 is TGCGCCAGCAGCGCGGGACAGGCAACTAATGAAAAACTGTTTTTT. Protein product: CASSAGQATNEKLFF. The full variable domain, with the rest looked up from reference TRBV5-1 and TRBJ1-4, is KAGVTQTPRYLIKTRGQQVTLSCSPISGHRSVSWYQQTPGQGLQFLFEYFSETQRNKGNFPGRFSGRQFSNSRSEMNVSTLELGDSALYLCASSAGQATNEKLFFGSGTQLSVL.

This chain joins TRBV3-1 and TRBJ1-6, with 7 bases fitting TRBD1. Germline V lookup: CDR1 LGHDT, CDR2 YNNKEL (reference sequence). This CDR3 is 18 amino acids long. The ends lost 3 bases at V and 0 bases at J; junction bases unmatched: 8. The CDR3 nucleotides read TGTGCCAGCAGCCAGAGATCGACAGGGAGCTCCTATAATTCACCCCTCCACTTT. Its protein product is CASSQRSTGSSYNSPLHF.

The gene calls are TRBV19 and TRBJ1-6; 8 bases are a match to TRBD1. Unmatched junction bases numbered 16, after V lost 5 bases and J lost 10 bases. The CDR3 contains 17 residues. CDR1 and CDR2 from the germline V gene are LNHDA and SQIVND (reference sequence). CDR3 region: CASSPRTGFLGLSPLHF. Here the CDR3 DNA reads TGTGCCAGTAGTCCGAGGACAGGGTTTCTAGGGTTGTCACCCCTCCACTTT.

The J gene is TRBJ2-5, the V gene TRBV15; 11 bases match TRBD2. CDR3 length equals 18 residues. From germline, CDR1 is LNHNV and CDR2 YYDKDF (reference sequence). Trimming cost V 6 bases and J 3 bases; bases outside gene matches: 15. CDR3 nucleotide sequence: TGTGCCACCAGTTTCTCGTCCGCACTAGCGGGGGATAAAGAGACCCAGTACTTC. This codes for CATSFSSALAGDKETQYF.

The chain employs TRBV20-1 and TRBJ2-2, with D perhaps assigned TRBD1 or TRBD2 (6 bases each). The V gene lost 1 base and the J gene lost 4 bases, with 13 bases spanning the gap. Germline V gives CDR1 DFQATT, CDR2 SNEGSKA (reference sequence). CDR3 length equals 15 residues. CDR3 bases: TGCAGTGCTAGAGGAGGGGGGCCCGGCACCGGGGAGCTGTTTTTT. Encoded protein: CSARGGGPGTGELFF.

This clonotype was seen a handful of times. This chain connects TRBV10-3 to TRBJ2-7; 11 bases fit TRBD2. V shed 4 bases, J shed 2 bases, and the junction held 16 bases outside the gene matches. Germline CDR1 ENHRY, CDR2 SYGVKD. The CDR3 consists of 19 residues. The CDR3 DNA sequence: TGTGCCATCAGTGTGGGACTAGCGGTTCAGAGCGGAGGAGCCTACGAGCAGTACTTC. This encodes CAISVGLAVQSGGAYEQYF.